This T cell receptor (beta chain) comes out of a study of cytomegalovirus exposure and HLA in healthy donors. Study-wide context: Earlier, 150 million to 200 million T cells were analyzed, and about 120 million unique TCR beta sequences were found among them. Points from the study as a whole: It was in a later analysis that TCR association rates were seen to vary by HLA locus, highest for DRB1 and lowest for HLA-C.

It was with 60 Vbeta and 13 Jbeta primers that the PCR ran. Profiled with immunoSEQ multiplex PCR; TCRdb holds only in-frame clones, not every one. The table has tens of thousands of clones, 82% seen once. Trimming shortened V by 4 bases and J by 1 base, and 13 bases separated the two germline ends. CDR1 and CDR2 from the germline V gene are MRHNA and SNTAGT. The CDR3 runs 15 residues. For this clone: Its target is unknown.

Sequencing input: PBMCs. The rearrangement links TRBV6-4 to TRBJ1-1; possible D gene TRBD1, 6 bases. The TCR originated in a man between 45 and 60 years old in good health and CMV-seronegative. The CDR3 DNA is TGTGCCAGCAGTGTTTGGGGACAAACGAACACTGAAGCTTTCTTT. Amino acids: CASSVWGQTNTEAFF.